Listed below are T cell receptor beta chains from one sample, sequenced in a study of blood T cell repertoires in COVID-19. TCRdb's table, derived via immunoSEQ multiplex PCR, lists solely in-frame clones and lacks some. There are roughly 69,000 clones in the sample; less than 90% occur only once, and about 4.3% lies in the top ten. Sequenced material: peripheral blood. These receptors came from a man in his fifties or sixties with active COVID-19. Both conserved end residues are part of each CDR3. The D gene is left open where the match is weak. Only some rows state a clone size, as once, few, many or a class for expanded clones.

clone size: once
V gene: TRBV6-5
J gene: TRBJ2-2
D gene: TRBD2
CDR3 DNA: TGTGCCAGCTCAGCGACTAGCGTGAACACCGGGGAGCTGTTTTTT
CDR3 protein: CASSATSVNTGELFF

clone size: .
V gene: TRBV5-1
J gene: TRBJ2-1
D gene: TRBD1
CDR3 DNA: TGCGCCAGCCCCGGGACAGGGACGAATGAGCAGTTCTTC
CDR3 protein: CASPGTGTNEQFF

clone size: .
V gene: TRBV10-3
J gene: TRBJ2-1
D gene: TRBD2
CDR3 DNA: TGTGCCACTGGGGGGGACGGGGGTCGCAATGAGCAGTTCTTC
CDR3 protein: CATGGDGGRNEQFF

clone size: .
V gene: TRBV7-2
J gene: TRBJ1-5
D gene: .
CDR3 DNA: TGTGCCAGCAGCTTAGCGTGGGGGCCCAATCAGCCCCAGCATTTT
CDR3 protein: CASSLAWGPNQPQHF

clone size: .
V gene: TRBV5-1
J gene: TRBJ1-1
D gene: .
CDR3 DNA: TGCGCCAGCAGCAATACCGGGAACACTGAAGCTTTCTTT
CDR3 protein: CASSNTGNTEAFF

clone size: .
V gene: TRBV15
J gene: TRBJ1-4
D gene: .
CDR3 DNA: TGTGCCACCAGCAGAGATCCCACAACTAATGAAAAACTGTTTTTT
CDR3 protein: CATSRDPTTNEKLFF

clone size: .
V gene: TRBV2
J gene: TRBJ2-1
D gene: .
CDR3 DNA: TGTGCCAGCAGGCCCGGGATCTCCTACAATGAGCAGTTCTTC
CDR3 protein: CASRPGISYNEQFF

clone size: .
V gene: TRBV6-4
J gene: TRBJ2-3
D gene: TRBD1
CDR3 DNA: TGTGCCAGCAGGAGGGGACAGGGGCCTGCAGATACGCAGTATTTT
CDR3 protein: CASRRGQGPADTQYF

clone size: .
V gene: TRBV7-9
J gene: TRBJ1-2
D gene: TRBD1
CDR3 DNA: TGTGCCAGCAGCGAGGACAGGAAGACCTATGGCTACACCTTC
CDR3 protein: CASSEDRKTYGYTF

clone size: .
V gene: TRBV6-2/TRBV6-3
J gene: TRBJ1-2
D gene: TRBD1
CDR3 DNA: TGTGCCAGCAGTTACTCAAGCCGGGACAGCCCCTCCGGTGGCTTC
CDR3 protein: CASSYSSRDSPSGGF

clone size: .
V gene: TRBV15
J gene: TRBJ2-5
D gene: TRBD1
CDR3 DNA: TGTGCCACCAGCAGACAGGGGGCGAAGACCCAGTACTTC
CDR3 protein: CATSRQGAKTQYF

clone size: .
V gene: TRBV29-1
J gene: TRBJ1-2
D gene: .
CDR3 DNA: TGCAGCGTTACCTTAGACAGGCATGGCTACACCTTC
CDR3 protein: CSVTLDRHGYTF

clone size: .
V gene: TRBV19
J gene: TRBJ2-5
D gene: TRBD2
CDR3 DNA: TGTGCCAGTAGTATAATAAGCGGGGGCACGGAGACCCAGTACTTC
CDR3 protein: CASSIISGGTETQYF

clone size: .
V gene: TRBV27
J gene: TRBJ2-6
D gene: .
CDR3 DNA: TGTGCCAGCAGTTTAAGAGGATGGAGGGCTGGGGCCAACGTCCTGACTTTC
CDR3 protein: CASSLRGWRAGANVLTF

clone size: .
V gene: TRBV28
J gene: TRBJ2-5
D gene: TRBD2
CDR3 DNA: TGTGCCAGCAGCCCCGGACTAGCGCTGGTGGCCCAGTACTTC
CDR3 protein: CASSPGLALVAQYF

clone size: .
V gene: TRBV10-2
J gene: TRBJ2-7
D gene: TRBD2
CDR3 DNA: TGCGCCAGCAGTGGTCCGGGGGGGACCTCCTACGAGCAGTACTTC
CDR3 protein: CASSGPGGTSYEQYF

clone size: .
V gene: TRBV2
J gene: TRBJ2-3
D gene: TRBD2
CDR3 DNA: TGTGCCAGCACTTTCGCGGGGGGCCCCATCACAGATACGCAGTATTTT
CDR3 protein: CASTFAGGPITDTQYF

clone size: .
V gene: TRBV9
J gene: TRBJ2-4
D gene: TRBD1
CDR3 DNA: TGTGCCAGCAGCGCGGGACAGGGTGCAAACATTCAGTACTTC
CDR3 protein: CASSAGQGANIQYF

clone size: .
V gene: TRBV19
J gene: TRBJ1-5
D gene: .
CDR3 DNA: TGTGCCAGTGCCCCCTTCGGTAGCAATCAGCCCCAGCATTTT
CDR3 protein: CASAPFGSNQPQHF

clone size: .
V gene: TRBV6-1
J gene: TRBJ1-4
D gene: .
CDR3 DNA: TGTGCCAGCAGTGCTCCAGCGGGGGGGATAACTAATGAAAAACTGTTTTTT
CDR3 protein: CASSAPAGGITNEKLFF

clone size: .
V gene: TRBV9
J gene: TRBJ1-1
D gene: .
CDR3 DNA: TGTGCCAGCAGCGTAGCTACGGGGGGGAACACTGAAGCTTTCTTT
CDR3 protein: CASSVATGGNTEAFF

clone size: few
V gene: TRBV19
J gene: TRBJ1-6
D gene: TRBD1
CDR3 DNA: TGTGCCAGTAGTTCCCGTACAGGGGTGAGTTCACCCCTCCACTTT
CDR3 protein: CASSSRTGVSSPLHF

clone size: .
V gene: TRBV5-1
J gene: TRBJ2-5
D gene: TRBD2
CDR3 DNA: TGCGCCAGCAGCTCCATCTTTAGCGGGGGAGGGGAGACCCAGTACTTC
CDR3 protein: CASSSIFSGGGETQYF

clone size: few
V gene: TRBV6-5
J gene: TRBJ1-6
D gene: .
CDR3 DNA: TGTGCCAGCAGTTACTCGAGTGCGACGGGAAATTCACCCCTCCACTTT
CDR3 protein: CASSYSSATGNSPLHF

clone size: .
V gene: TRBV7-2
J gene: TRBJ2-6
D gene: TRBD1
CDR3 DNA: TGTGCCAGCAGCCCGGGACAGCGTTCTGGGGCCAACGTCCTGACTTTC
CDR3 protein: CASSPGQRSGANVLTF

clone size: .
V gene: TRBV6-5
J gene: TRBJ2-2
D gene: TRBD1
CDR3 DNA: TGTGCCAGCAGGCCGGGACAGACCAACACCGGGGAGCTGTTTTTT
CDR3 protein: CASRPGQTNTGELFF

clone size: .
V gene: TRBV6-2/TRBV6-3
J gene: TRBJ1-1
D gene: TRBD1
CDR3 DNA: TGTGCCAGCAGTGTAATTGACAGGGGGAACACTGAAGCTTTCTTT
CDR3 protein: CASSVIDRGNTEAFF

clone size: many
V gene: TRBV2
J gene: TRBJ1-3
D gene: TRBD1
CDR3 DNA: TGTGCCAGCAGTGAGAGACCTCTGGGGACAGCTGGAAACACCATATATTTT
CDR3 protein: CASSERPLGTAGNTIYF

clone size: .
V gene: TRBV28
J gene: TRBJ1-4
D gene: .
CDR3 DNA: TGTGCCAGCAGACCCTGGAGGGGACTTCCAACTAATGAAAAACTGTTTTTT
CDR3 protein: CASRPWRGLPTNEKLFF

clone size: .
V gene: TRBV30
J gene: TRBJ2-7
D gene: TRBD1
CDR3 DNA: TGTGCCTGGAGCGGGACAGGGGCCCTTCCGCAGTACTTC
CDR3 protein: CAWSGTGALPQYF

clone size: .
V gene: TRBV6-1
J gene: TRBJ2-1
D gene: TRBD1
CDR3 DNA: TGTGCCAGCAGTGAATGGACAGGGGGCACAAGACAAAATGAGCAGTTCTTC
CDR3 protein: CASSEWTGGTRQNEQFF

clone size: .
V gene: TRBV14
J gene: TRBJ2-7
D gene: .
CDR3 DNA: TGTGCCAGCAGCCCGCACAGGGAACAGTACTTC
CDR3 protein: CASSPHREQYF

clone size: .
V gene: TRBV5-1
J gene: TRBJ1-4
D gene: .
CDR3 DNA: TGCGCCAGCAGCTTGGGGGGAGACCCAAATGAAAAACTGTTTTTT
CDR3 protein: CASSLGGDPNEKLFF

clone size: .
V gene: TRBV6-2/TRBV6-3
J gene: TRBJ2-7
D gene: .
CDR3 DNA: TGTGCCAGCAGTTATGATCAGGGCCCCTACGAGCAGTACTTC
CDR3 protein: CASSYDQGPYEQYF

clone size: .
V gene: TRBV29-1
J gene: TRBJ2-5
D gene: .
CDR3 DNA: TGCAGCGTTGATGTCGGGAACCGCCAAGAGACCCAGTACTTC
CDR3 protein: CSVDVGNRQETQYF

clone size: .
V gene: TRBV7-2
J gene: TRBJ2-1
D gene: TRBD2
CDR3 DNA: TGTGCCAGCAGCTTAGTTAGTCGGACTAGCGGATACAATGAGCAGTTCTTC
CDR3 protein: CASSLVSRTSGYNEQFF

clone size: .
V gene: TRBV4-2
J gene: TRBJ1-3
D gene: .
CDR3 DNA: TGTGCCAGCAGCCAAGACAGGGGACCTTCTGGAAACACCATATATTTT
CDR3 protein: CASSQDRGPSGNTIYF

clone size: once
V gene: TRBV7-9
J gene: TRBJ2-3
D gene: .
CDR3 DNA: TGTGCCAGCAGCTTATCGGCAGGGGCAGATACGCAGTATTTT
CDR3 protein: CASSLSAGADTQYF

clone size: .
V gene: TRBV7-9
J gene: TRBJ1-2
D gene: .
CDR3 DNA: TGTGCCAGCAGCGAGTCCCGTGGCTACACCTTC
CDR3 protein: CASSESRGYTF

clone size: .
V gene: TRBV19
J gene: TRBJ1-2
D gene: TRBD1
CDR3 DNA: TGTGCCAGTAGTACCAATCCGGGACAGGAATTGGGAGGCTACACCTTC
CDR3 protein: CASSTNPGQELGGYTF

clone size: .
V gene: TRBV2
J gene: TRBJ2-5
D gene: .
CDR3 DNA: TGTGCCAGCAGTGACGAGCTAGCAGGTGGGGAGACCCAGTACTTC
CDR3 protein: CASSDELAGGETQYF

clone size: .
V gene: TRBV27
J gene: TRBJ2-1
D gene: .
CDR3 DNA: TGTGCCAGCAGTAGGGACTCAGGGTATGAGCAGTTCTTC
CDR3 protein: CASSRDSGYEQFF

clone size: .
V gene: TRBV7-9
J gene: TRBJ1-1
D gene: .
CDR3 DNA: TGTGCCAGCAGCGGCAACAGGGTGCACACTGAAGCTTTCTTT
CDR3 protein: CASSGNRVHTEAFF

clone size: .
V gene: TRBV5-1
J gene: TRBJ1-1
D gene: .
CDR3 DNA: TGCGCCAGCAGCGAGACAGTTACGAACACTGAAGCTTTCTTT
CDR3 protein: CASSETVTNTEAFF

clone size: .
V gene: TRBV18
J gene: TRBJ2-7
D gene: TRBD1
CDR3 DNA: TGTGCCAGCTCACCAGCAGGGGGCGGCTACGAGCAGTACTTC
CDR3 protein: CASSPAGGGYEQYF

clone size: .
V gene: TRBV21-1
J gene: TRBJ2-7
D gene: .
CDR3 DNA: TGTGCCAGCAGCCCACTTATACTCTCCTACGAGCAGTACTTC
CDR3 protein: CASSPLILSYEQYF

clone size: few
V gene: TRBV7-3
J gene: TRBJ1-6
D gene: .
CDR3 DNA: TGTGCCAGCAGCGTGGACAGAAATTCACCCCTCCACTTT
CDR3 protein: CASSVDRNSPLHF

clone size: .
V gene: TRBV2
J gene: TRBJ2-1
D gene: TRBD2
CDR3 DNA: TGTGCCAGCAGGGTAGCGGGGGGGGCCTACAATGAGCAGTTCTTC
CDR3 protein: CASRVAGGAYNEQFF

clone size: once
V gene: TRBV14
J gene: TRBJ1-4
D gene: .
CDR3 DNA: TGTGCCAGCAGCCAGTCCCAATCACCGGGTGAAAAACTGTTTTTT
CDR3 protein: CASSQSQSPGEKLFF

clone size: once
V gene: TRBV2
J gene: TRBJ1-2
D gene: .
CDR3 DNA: TGTGCCAGCAGGCTCACAGGGAATGGTGGCTACACCTTC
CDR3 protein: CASRLTGNGGYTF

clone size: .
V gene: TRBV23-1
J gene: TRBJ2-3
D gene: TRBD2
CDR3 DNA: TGCGCCAGCAGTCAATTATCTAGCGGGAGGGAGATAGATACGCAGTATTTT
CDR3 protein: CASSQLSSGREIDTQYF

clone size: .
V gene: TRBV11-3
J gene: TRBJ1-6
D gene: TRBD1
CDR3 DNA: TGTGCCAGCAGCGGGGGACAGTATAATTCACCCCTCCACTTT
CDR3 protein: CASSGGQYNSPLHF

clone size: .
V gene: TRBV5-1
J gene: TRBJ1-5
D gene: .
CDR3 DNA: TGCGCCAGCAGCTTGCTCCCAGGGTGGCAGCCCCAGCATTTT
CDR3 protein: CASSLLPGWQPQHF

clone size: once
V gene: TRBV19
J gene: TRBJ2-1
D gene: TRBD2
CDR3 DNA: TGTGCCAGTAGTTGGACTAGGTCTGGCGGTGAGCAGTTCTTC
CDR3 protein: CASSWTRSGGEQFF

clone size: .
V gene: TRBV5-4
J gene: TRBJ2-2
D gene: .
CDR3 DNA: TGTGCCAGCAGCTACCGGGATGGCAGCACCGGGGAGCTGTTTTTT
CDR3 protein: CASSYRDGSTGELFF

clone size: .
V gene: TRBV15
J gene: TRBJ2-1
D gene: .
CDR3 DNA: TGTGCCACCAGCAGAGTCGTTGTTCTAAGAACCAATGAGCAGTTCTTC
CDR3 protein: CATSRVVVLRTNEQFF